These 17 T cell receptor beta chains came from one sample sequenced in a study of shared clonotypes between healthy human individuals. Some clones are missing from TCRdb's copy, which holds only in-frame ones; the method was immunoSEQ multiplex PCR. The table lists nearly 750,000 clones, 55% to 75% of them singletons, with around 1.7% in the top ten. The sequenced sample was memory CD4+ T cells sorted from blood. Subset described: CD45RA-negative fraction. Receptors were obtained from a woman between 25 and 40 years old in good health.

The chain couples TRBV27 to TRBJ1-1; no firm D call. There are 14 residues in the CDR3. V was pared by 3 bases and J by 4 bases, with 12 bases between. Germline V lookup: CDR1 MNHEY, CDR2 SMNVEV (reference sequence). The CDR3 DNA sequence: TGTGCCAGCAGTTTGGGCTATTCGTTCACTGAAGCTTTCTTT. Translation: CASSLGYSFTEAFF.

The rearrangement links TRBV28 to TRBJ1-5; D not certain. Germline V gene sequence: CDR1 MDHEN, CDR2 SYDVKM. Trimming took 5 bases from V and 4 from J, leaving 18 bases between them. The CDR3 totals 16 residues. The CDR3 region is CASSRTRLVGNQPQHF. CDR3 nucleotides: TGTGCCAGCAGTCGTACACGGCTTGTAGGAAATCAGCCCCAGCATTTT.

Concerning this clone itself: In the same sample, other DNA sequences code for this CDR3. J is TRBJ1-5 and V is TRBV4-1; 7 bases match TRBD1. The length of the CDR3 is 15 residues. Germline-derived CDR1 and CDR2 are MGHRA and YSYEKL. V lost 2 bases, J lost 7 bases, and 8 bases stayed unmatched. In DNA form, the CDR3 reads TGCGCCAGCAGCCAACCTGACAGGGATAACCAGCCCCAGCATTTT. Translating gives CASSQPDRDNQPQHF.

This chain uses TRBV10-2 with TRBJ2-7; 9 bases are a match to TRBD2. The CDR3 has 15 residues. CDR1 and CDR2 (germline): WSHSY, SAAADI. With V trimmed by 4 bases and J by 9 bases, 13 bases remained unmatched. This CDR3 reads CASSGSTSGLRGQYF. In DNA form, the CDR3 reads TGCGCCAGCAGTGGCTCGACTAGCGGACTCCGGGGGCAGTACTTC.

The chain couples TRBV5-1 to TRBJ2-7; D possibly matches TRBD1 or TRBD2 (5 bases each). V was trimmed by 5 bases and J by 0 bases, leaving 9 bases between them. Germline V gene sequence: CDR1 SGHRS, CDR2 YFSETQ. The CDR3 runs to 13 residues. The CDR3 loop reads CASRGTISYEQYF. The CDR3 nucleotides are TGCGCCAGCAGAGGGACGATCTCCTACGAGCAGTACTTC.

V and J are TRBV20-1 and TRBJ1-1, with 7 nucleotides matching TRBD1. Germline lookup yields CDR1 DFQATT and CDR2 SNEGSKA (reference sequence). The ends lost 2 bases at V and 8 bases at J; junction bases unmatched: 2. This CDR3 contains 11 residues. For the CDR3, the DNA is TGCAGTGCTAGACCGGACAGGGAAGCTTTCTTT. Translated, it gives CSARPDREAFF.

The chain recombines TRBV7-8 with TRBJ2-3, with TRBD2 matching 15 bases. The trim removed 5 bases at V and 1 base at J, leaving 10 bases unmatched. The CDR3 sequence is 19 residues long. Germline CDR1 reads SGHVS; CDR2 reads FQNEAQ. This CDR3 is CASSQDGLAGGIGTDTQYF. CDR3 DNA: TGTGCCAGCAGCCAGGATGGACTAGCGGGAGGGATAGGCACAGATACGCAGTATTTT.

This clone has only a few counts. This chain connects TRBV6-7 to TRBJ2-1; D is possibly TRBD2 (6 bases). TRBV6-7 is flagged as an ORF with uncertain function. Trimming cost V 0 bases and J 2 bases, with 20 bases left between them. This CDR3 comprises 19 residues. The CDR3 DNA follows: TGTGCCAGCAGTTACTCGAGCTGTTGGGCTAGCGACACCTACAATGAGCAGTTCTTC. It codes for CASSYSSCWASDTYNEQFF.

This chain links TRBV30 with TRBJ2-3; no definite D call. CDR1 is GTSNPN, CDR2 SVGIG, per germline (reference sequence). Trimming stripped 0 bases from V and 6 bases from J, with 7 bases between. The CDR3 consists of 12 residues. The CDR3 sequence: CAWSVIGDTQYF. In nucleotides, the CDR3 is TGTGCCTGGAGTGTTATTGGCGATACGCAGTATTTT.

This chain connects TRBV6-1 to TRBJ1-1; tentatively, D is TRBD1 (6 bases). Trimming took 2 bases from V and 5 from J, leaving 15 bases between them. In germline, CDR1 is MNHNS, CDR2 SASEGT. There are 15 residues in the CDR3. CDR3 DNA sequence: TGTGCCAGCAGTGAACACGACAGGTTTATAACTGAAGCTTTCTTT. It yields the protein CASSEHDRFITEAFF.

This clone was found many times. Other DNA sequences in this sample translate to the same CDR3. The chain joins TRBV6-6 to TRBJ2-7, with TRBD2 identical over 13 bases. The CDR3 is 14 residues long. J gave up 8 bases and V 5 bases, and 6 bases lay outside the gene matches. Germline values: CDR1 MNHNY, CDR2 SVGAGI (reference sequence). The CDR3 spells CASSPGTSGKQQYF. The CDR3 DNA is TGTGCCAGCAGTCCTGGGACTAGCGGGAAGCAGCAGTACTTC.

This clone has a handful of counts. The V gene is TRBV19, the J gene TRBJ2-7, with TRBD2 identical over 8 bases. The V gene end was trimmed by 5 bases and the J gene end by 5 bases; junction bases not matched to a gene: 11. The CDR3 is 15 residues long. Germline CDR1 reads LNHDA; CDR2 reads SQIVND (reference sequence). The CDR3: CASSFEGLGFHEQYF. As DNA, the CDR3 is TGTGCCAGTAGTTTTGAGGGACTAGGGTTCCACGAGCAGTACTTC.

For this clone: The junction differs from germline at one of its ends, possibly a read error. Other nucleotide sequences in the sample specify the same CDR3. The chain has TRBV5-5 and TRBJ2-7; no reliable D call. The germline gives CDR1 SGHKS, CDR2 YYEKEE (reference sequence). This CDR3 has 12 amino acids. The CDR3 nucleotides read TGTGCCAGCAGCTTGGCCACCTATGAGCAGTACTTC. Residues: CASSLATYEQYF.

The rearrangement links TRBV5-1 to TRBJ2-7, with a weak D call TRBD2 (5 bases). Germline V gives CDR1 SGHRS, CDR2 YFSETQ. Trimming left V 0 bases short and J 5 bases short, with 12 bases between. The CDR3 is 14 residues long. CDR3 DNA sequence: TGCGCCAGCAGCTTGGATGCGGGTAACAACGAGCAGTACTTC. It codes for CASSLDAGNNEQYF.

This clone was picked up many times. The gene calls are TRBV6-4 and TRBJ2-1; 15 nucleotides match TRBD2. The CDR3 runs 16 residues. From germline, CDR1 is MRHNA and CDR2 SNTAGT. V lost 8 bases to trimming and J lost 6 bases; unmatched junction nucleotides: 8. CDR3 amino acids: CASAWTSGRAANEQFF. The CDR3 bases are TGTGCCAGCGCCTGGACTAGCGGGAGGGCGGCCAATGAGCAGTTCTTC.

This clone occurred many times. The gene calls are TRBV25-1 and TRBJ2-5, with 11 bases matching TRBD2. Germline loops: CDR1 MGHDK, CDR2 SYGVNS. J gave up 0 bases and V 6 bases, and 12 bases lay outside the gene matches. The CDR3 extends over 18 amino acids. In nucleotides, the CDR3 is TGTGCCAGCAGCGGATTAGCGGGAGGGCTCTCAAACCAAGAGACCCAGTACTTC. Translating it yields CASSGLAGGLSNQETQYF.

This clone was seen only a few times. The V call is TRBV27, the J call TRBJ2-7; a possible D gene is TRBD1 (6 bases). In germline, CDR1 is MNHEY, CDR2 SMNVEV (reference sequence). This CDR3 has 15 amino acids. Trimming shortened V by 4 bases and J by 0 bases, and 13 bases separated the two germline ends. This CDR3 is CASSYQADSSYEQYF. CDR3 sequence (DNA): TGTGCCAGCAGTTATCAGGCGGACAGCTCCTACGAGCAGTACTTC.